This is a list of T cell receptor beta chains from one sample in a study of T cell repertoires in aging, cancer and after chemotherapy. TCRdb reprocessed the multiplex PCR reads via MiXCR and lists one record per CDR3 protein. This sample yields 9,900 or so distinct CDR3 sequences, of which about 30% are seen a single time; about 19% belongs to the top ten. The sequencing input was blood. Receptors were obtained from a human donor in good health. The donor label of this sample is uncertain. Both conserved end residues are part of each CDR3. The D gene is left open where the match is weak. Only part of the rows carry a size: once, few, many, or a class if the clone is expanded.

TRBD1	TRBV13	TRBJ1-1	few	TGTGCCAGCAGCCACCGACAGGGCGGGGGACGGACTGAAGCTTTCTTT	CASSHRQGGGRTEAFF
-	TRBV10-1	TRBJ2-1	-	TGCGCCAGCAGCGCCGGAGGGGGCTCCTACAATGAGCAGTTCTTC	CASSAGGGSYNEQFF
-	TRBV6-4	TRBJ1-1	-	TGTGCCAGCAGTATGACAGTCTCGTGGACTGAACCTTTCTTT	CASSMTVSWTEPFF
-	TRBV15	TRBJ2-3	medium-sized	TGTGCCACCAGCAGAGTTGTCGGGGCCTCCGACACAGATACGCAGTATTTT	CATSRVVGASDTDTQYF
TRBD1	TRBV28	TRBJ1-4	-	TGTGCCAGCAGTTCAGGGGGCATTAATGAAAAACTGTTTTTT	CASSSGGINEKLFF
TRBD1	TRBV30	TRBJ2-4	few	TGTGCCTGGAGCTTACAGGGGGCCCAAAACATTCAGTACTTC	CAWSLQGAQNIQYF
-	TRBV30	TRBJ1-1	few	TGTGCCTGGACAGCGATGAACACTGAAGCTTTCTTT	CAWTAMNTEAFF
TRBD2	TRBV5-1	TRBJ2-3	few	TGCGCCAGCAGCTTGGCACCTAGCGGGGGACAAGATACGCAGTATTTT	CASSLAPSGGQDTQYF
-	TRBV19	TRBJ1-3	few	TGTGCCAGTAGTTCCAGGAGTGGAAACACCATATATTTT	CASSSRSGNTIYF
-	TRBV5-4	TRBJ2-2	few	TGTGCCAGCAATCTCGAGGGGGCGAACACCGGGGAGCTGTTTTTT	CASNLEGANTGELFF
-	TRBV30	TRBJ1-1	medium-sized	TGTGCCTGGAAACCGGTGGCCGGGGAAGCTTTCTTT	CAWKPVAGEAFF
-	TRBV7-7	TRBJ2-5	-	TGTGCCAGCAGCTTACGGAGGGAAGAGACCCAGTACTTC	CASSLRREETQYF
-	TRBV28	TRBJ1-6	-	TGTGCCGGCAGACGCGATAATTCACCCCTCCACTTT	CAGRRDNSPLHF
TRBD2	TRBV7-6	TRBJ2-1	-	TGTGCCAGCAGCTCCGGGACTAGCGGGAGGGTTGGGTACAATGAGCAGTTCTTC	CASSSGTSGRVGYNEQFF
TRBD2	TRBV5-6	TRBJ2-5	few	TGTGCCAGCAGCTTGGACGGGGGGGGGGAGACCCAGTACTTC	CASSLDGGGETQYF
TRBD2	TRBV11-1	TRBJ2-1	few	TGTGCCAGCAGCTTAGTACCGGGGGGGAATTACAATGAGCAGTTCTTC	CASSLVPGGNYNEQFF
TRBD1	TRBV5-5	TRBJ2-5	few	TGTGCCAGCAGCTCCGGCCCGGGACAGCAAGAGACCCAGTACTTC	CASSSGPGQQETQYF
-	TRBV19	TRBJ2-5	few	TGTGCCAGTAGTATGGAGAAGGTTCAAGAGACCCAGTACTTC	CASSMEKVQETQYF
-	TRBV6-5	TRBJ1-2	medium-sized	TGTGCCAGCAGCAGGGGCGCTAACTATGGCTACACCTTC	CASSRGANYGYTF
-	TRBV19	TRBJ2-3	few	TGTGCCAGCTCTCCGGGACTCCTCACAGATACGCAGTATTTT	CASSPGLLTDTQYF
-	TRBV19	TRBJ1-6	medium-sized	TGTGCCAGTAGTATGAACGGTTCACCCCTCCACTTT	CASSMNGSPLHF
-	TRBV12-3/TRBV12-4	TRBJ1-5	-	TGTGCCAGCAGCCCCCGTGGAAGCAATCAGCCCCAGCATTTT	CASSPRGSNQPQHF
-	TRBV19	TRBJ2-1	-	TGTGCCAGTAGTATAGCGCGGGCGTCGCAGTTCTTC	CASSIARASQFF
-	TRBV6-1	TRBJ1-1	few	TGTGCCATTCGGGGGGGCATGAACACTGAAGCTTTCTTT	CAIRGGMNTEAFF
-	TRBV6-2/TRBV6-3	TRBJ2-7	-	TGTGCCAGCAGCCGCCCGGAGGGTCCCTACGAGCAGTACTTC	CASSRPEGPYEQYF
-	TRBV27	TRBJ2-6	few	TGTGCCAGCAGTTGGGTCTCTGGGGCCAACGTCCTGACTTTC	CASSWVSGANVLTF
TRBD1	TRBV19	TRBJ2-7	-	TGTGCCAGTAGTATAATAGCTGGGACAGCGTACGAGCAGTACTTC	CASSIIAGTAYEQYF
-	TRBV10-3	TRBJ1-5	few	TGTGCCATCAGTGAGTATCAGGGGATGAATCAGCCCCAGCATTTT	CAISEYQGMNQPQHF
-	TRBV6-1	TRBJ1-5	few	TGTGCCAGCAGTGTTGGCTCTGGACAGCCCCAGCATTTT	CASSVGSGQPQHF
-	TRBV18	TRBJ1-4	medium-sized	TGTGCCAGCTCACCTAAGGGGCGAGAAAAACTGTTTTTT	CASSPKGREKLFF
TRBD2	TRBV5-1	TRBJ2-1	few	TGCGCCAGCAGTTCCCTAGCGGGAGGGCCCGATCGGCAGTTCTTC	CASSSLAGGPDRQFF
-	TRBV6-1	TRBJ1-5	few	TGTGCCAGCAGTGAAGTCAGACCCCATCAGCCCCAGCATTTT	CASSEVRPHQPQHF
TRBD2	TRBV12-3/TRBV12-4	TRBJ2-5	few	TGTGCCAGCAGTTTGGGACTAGCGGGTCTCCAAGAGACCCAGTACTTC	CASSLGLAGLQETQYF
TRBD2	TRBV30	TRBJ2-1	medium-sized	TGTGCCTGGGAGCGGGAGGGTTACAATGAGCAGTTCTTC	CAWEREGYNEQFF
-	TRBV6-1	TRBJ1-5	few	TGTGCCAGCAGTGAACAGGGCTCGTGGCAGCCCCAGCATTTT	CASSEQGSWQPQHF
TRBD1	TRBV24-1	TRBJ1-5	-	TGTGCCACCAGTGCCGGGGGACAGCATAGCAATCAGCCCCAGCATTTT	CATSAGGQHSNQPQHF
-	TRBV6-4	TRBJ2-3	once	TGCGCCAGCAGTGAAGGGCATCCCGCTAGCACAGATACGCAGTATTTT	CASSEGHPASTDTQYF
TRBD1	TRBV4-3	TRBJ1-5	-	TGCGCCAGCAGCCAAGCCGGGACAGAAGGTCAGCCCCAGCATTTT	CASSQAGTEGQPQHF